This T cell receptor beta chain was found in a study of PD-1 blockade in classical Hodgkin lymphoma. Across the whole study: Patients were treated with nivolumab at 3 mg/kg, and this was given intravenously every 2 weeks. The study, taken as a whole, reports: At C4D1, TCR diversity had climbed significantly for CD4+ cells, though not for CD8+ cells. Sources of repertoire differences remain undefined, possibly disease activity or prior therapy. Baseline diversity in complete responders resembled that of newly diagnosed patients.

With 1 base clipped from V and 9 bases from J, the junction kept 11 bases outside the gene matches. The CDR3 consists of 17 residues. CDR1 LGHNA and CDR2 YSLEER come from the germline V gene. Brentuximab vedotin exposure varied among the patients, all of whom had relapsed after autologous stem cell transplantation. From thawed PBMCs, magnetic negative selection was used to isolate the CD8+ T cells. As concerns this clone: The antigen is unknown.

Only in-frame clones appear in the TCRdb table, and some are missing; sequencing was by immunoSEQ multiplex PCR. This table holds approximately 4,200 clones, 77% found once. The starting material was CD8+ T cells from blood, obtained at baseline. The V and J genes are TRBV4-3 and TRBJ2-1; 11 positions match TRBD2. This sequence originates from a human donor with classical Hodgkin lymphoma. For the CDR3, the DNA is TGCGCCAGCAGCCAAGGGGAATTTAGCGGGAGGGAAGCTGAGCAGTTCTTC. Translated: CASSQGEFSGREAEQFF.